The 27 T cell receptor beta chains given below trace back to one sample, sequenced in a study of T cell repertoires in cytomegalovirus infection. TCRdb called the reads again in MiXCR, with one record for every CDR3 protein. The profile shows over 150,000 distinct CDR3 sequences, about a sixth of them singletons. The sample was CD8+ T cells from PBMCs. The receptors shown here come from a human donor in good health (CMV status not recorded). Some clones in this sample may be carry-over from other donors' samples.

This clonotype was recorded a few times. V and J are TRBV6-5 and TRBJ2-1, with D unclear. V lost 5 bases and J lost 5, with 13 bases in between. The CDR3 contains 14 residues. The germline V gene encodes CDR1 MNHEY and CDR2 SVGAGI. CDR3 in DNA: TGTGCCAGCAGTCCCGTGGAACAGCACAATGAGCAGTTCTTC. It is translated as CASSPVEQHNEQFF.

The J gene is TRBJ2-1, the V gene TRBV20-1, with 11 bases matching TRBD2. The CDR3 length is 15 residues. Germline V gives CDR1 DFQATT, CDR2 SNEGSKA (reference sequence). The ends lost 6 bases at V and 3 bases at J; junction bases unmatched: 7. CDR3 coding DNA: TGCAGTGCGCCACCTAGCGGGGGGAGCTACAATGAGCAGTTCTTC. Its translation is CSAPPSGGSYNEQFF.

This clonotype was seen a few times. The genes are TRBV30 and TRBJ1-5; 7 bases agree with TRBD1. The CDR3 contains 13 residues. Looked up from germline, CDR1 is GTSNPN and CDR2 is SVGIG (reference sequence). The V and J ends lost 0 bases and 4 bases, in that order; junction bases with no gene match: 0. The CDR3 DNA is TGTGCCTGGAGTGTACAGGGGAATCAGCCCCAGCATTTT. It is translated as CAWSVQGNQPQHF.

A few counts support this clonotype. This chain connects TRBV28 to TRBJ1-5; D is unclear. Trimming cost V 1 base and J 6 bases, with 25 bases left between them. Germline V gene sequence: CDR1 MDHEN, CDR2 SYDVKM. The CDR3 spans 19 residues. In DNA, the CDR3 is TGTGCCAGCAGTTTATCCTCAAGGACCGAAAGAACTGGAAGTCAGCCCCAGCATTTT. Its translation: CASSLSSRTERTGSQPQHF.

The V call is TRBV9, the J call TRBJ2-1; D is unresolved. The germline gives CDR1 SGDLS, CDR2 YYNGEE. The V gene lost 3 bases and the J gene lost 8 bases, with 3 bases spanning the gap. The CDR3 totals 10 residues. In DNA form, the CDR3 reads TGTGCCAGCAGCGGGGATGAGCAGTTCTTC. Translating gives CASSGDEQFF. Looking up the rest from reference TRBV9 and TRBJ2-1 gives the full variable domain: DSGVTQTPKHLITATGQRVTLRCSPRSGDLSVYWYQQSLDQGLQFLIQYYNGEERAKGNILERFSAQQFPDLHSELNLSSLELGDSALYFCASSGDEQFFGPGTRLTVL.

The chain links TRBV7-8 to TRBJ1-5; perhaps TRBD1 as D (6 bases). In germline, CDR1 is SGHVS, CDR2 FQNEAQ. This CDR3 is 16 amino acids long. V dropped 5 bases and J dropped 6 bases, with 20 bases sitting between them. This CDR3 reads CASSLPTGGVSQPQHF. CDR3 in DNA: TGTGCCAGCAGCCTCCCGACCGGGGGCGTAAGTCAGCCCCAGCATTTT.

V is TRBV6-1 and J is TRBJ2-3; 12 bases fit TRBD2. This CDR3 contains 15 residues. The V and J ends lost 6 bases and 2 bases, in that order; junction bases with no gene match: 3. CDR1 is MNHNS and CDR2 is SASEGT in the germline V gene. The CDR3 sequence: CASRRLAGVTDTQYF. The CDR3 coding sequence is TGTGCCAGCAGAAGACTAGCGGGGGTCACAGATACGCAGTATTTT.

The rearrangement links TRBV10-3 to TRBJ1-2; TRBD1 aligns across 8 bases. Germline trimming cut 6 bases from V and 8 bases from J; bases unmatched to any gene: 11. This CDR3 is 14 amino acids long. Looked up from germline, CDR1 is ENHRY and CDR2 is SYGVKD. CDR3 protein: CAIRDREIDGGYTF. The CDR3 DNA follows: TGTGCCATCAGGGACAGGGAGATTGATGGGGGCTACACCTTC.

This clonotype was recorded a few times. This sequence joins TRBV19 and TRBJ2-5, with 9 bases that match TRBD1. This CDR3 is 14 amino acids long. V lost 11 bases to trimming and J lost 5 bases; unmatched junction nucleotides: 12. Germline assignment: CDR1 LNHDA and CDR2 SQIVND (reference sequence). The CDR3 region is CAGPPGQGRETQYF. The CDR3 DNA sequence: TGTGCCGGACCACCGGGACAGGGAAGGGAGACCCAGTACTTC.

This clonotype was seen repeatedly, ten times or more. The chain combines TRBV27 with TRBJ1-1; D is unresolved. The CDR3 covers 13 residues. Trimming cost V 3 bases and J 1 base, with 6 bases left between them. CDR1 is MNHEY, CDR2 SMNVEV, per germline (reference sequence). The CDR3 here is CASSLERNTEAFF. CDR3 nucleotide sequence: TGTGCCAGCAGTTTGGAGAGGAACACTGAAGCTTTCTTT.

The CDR3 coding sequence is TGCGCCAGCAGCCAAGACAGAAGGAACACTGAAGCTTTCTTT. Amino acids: CASSQDRRNTEAFF. The chain couples TRBV4-1 to TRBJ1-1; D call uncertain. V lost 0 bases and J 1 base, leaving 6 bases between the germline ends. The CDR3 totals 14 residues. The V gene's germline CDR1 is MGHRA and CDR2 YSYEKL.

This rearrangement joins TRBV7-6 to TRBJ2-7; 9 nucleotides match TRBD2. The CDR3 loop spans 16 amino acids. Per germline, CDR1 SGHVS and CDR2 FNYEAQ. Trimming at V came to 2 bases and at J to 1 base, leaving 6 bases not matched to a gene. CDR3: CASSLTLAGASYEQYF. DNA for the CDR3: TGTGCCAGCAGCTTAACCTTAGCGGGAGCTTCCTACGAGCAGTACTTC. Complete variable domain (other parts from reference TRBV7-6 and TRBJ2-7): GAGVSQSPRYKVTKRGQDVALRCDPISGHVSLYWYRQALGQGPEFLTYFNYEAQQDKSGLPNDRFSAERPEGSISTLTIQRTEQRDSAMYRCASSLTLAGASYEQYFGPGTRLTVT.

CDR3 residues: CASSIRGGERDEQFF. For the CDR3, the DNA is TGTGCCAGTAGTATCAGGGGGGGCGAGAGGGATGAGCAGTTCTTC. This chain links TRBV19 with TRBJ2-1; the D gene could be TRBD1 or TRBD2 (7 bases each). Germline V gene lookup returns CDR1 LNHDA and CDR2 SQIVND (reference sequence). The CDR3 runs to 15 residues. With 3 bases removed from V and 8 bases from J, the gap between germline ends came to 17 bases.

V usage is TRBV19 and J usage is TRBJ2-7, with 15 bases that match TRBD2. Germline V gives CDR1 LNHDA, CDR2 SQIVND (reference sequence). The junction had 2 bases not matched to a gene; V was cut back by 4 bases and J by 4 bases. The CDR3 is 15 amino acids. The CDR3: CASSKGLAGGYEQYF. The CDR3, as DNA: TGTGCCAGTAGTAAGGGACTAGCGGGGGGTTACGAGCAGTACTTC.

This clonotype has at least ten counts. The chain has TRBV12-3 or TRBV12-4 and TRBJ1-4; 9 nucleotides match TRBD1. V was pared by 5 bases and J by 6 bases, with 7 bases of the junction left unmatched. This CDR3 comprises 15 residues. The CDR3 DNA reads as TGTGCCAGCAGTCCCCTCGACAGGGGGTATGAAAAACTGTTTTTT. This encodes CASSPLDRGYEKLFF.

J is TRBJ2-7 and V is TRBV7-8, with a weak D call TRBD1 (5 bases). Germline-derived CDR1 and CDR2 are SGHVS and FQNEAQ. The CDR3 extends over 14 amino acids. V lost 5 bases and J 3 bases, leaving 14 bases between the germline ends. The CDR3 bases are TGTGCCAGCAGCCCCAGGGTTACCCTCTACGAGCAGTACTTC. Translation gives CASSPRVTLYEQYF.

The chain recombines TRBV13 with TRBJ2-5; TRBD2 might be the D (5 bases). Per the germline V gene, CDR1 is PRHDT and CDR2 is FYEKMQ (reference sequence). Trimming shortened V by 5 bases and J by 5 bases, and 12 bases separated the two germline ends. The CDR3 is 13 amino acids. CDR3 DNA sequence: TGTGCCAGCAGCCCCCGGGGTGGTGAGACCCAGTACTTC. Amino acids: CASSPRGGETQYF.

This clonotype was detected only a few times. The chain uses TRBV11-2 and TRBJ2-1; the D call may be TRBD1 or TRBD2 (5 bases each). Trimming stripped 6 bases from V and 0 bases from J, with 15 bases between. Germline V gene sequence: CDR1 SGHAT, CDR2 FQNNGV. The CDR3 consists of 16 residues. The CDR3 loop is CASSSVRESSYNEQFF. DNA for the CDR3: TGTGCCAGCAGTTCTGTCAGGGAGAGCTCCTACAATGAGCAGTTCTTC.

This rearrangement joins TRBV7-9 to TRBJ1-1, with D tentatively TRBD1 (5 bases). This CDR3 contains 15 residues. Trimming pared 3 bases from V and 5 bases from J, leaving 16 bases between. Germline-derived CDR1 and CDR2 are SEHNR and FQNEAQ (reference sequence). CDR3 amino acids: CASSLDRGVRTEAFF. DNA for the CDR3: TGTGCCAGCAGCTTGGACCGGGGGGTTCGGACTGAAGCTTTCTTT.

This clonotype was recorded a few times. This rearrangement joins TRBV12-3 or TRBV12-4 to TRBJ1-1, with 8 nucleotides matching TRBD1. V trimming: 6 bases; J trimming: 0 bases; junction bases outside the gene matches: 6. The CDR3 sequence is 15 residues long. The CDR3: CASRPTGGMNTEAFF. The CDR3 DNA is TGTGCCAGCAGACCTACAGGGGGGATGAACACTGAAGCTTTCTTT.

This clonotype was counted many times. This chain connects TRBV28 to TRBJ1-5, with D unclear. The germline CDR1 and CDR2 sequences are MDHEN and SYDVKM. The CDR3 has 14 residues. The germline V and J ends were trimmed by 5 bases and 2 bases, with 10 bases remaining between them. The CDR3 bases are TGTGCCAGCAGTCCGCGGGTCGGCAATCAGCCCCAGCATTTT. Translated: CASSPRVGNQPQHF.

This rearrangement joins TRBV7-2 to TRBJ2-3, with 12 bases fitting TRBD2. CDR1 and CDR2 from the germline V gene are SGHTA and FQGNSA. V dropped 4 bases and J dropped 4; count of bases not matched to a gene: 3. The CDR3 has 15 residues. The CDR3 loop reads CASSSSGGAADTQYF. CDR3 bases: TGTGCCAGCAGCTCTAGCGGGGGGGCCGCAGATACGCAGTATTTT.

The chain couples TRBV6-6 to TRBJ1-1; D is undetermined. Trimming removed 2 bases from V and 1 base from J, with 5 bases in between. Per germline, CDR1 MNHNY and CDR2 SVGAGI (reference sequence). The CDR3 is 13 amino acids. This CDR3 is CASSYPGNTEAFF. CDR3 sequence (DNA): TGTGCCAGCAGTTACCCAGGGAACACTGAAGCTTTCTTT.

This clonotype was counted a few times. This sequence joins TRBV12-3 or TRBV12-4 and TRBJ2-7; D remains unclear. The CDR3 spans 14 residues. V lost 7 bases, J lost 4 bases, and 17 bases lay in between. CDR3 DNA sequence: TGTGCCAGCACCGCGCAAGGACCGAATTACGAGCAGTACTTC. Translation: CASTAQGPNYEQYF.

The CDR3 nucleotides are TGTGCCAGCAGTTTCCCCGGGACAGGGAGAGATACGCAGTATTTT. It translates to CASSFPGTGRDTQYF. This chain connects TRBV28 to TRBJ2-3; TRBD1 agrees at 9 bases. The length of the CDR3 is 15 residues. V shed 3 bases, J shed 5 bases, and the junction held 6 bases outside the gene matches. From germline, CDR1 is MDHEN and CDR2 SYDVKM. Using reference TRBV28 and TRBJ2-3 for the parts outside the CDR3, the full variable domain is DVKVTQSSRYLVKRTGEKVFLECVQDMDHENMFWYRQDPGLGLRLIYFSYDVKMKEKGDIPEGYSVSREKKERFSLILESASTNQTSMYLCASSFPGTGRDTQYFGPGTRLTVL.

The V call is TRBV6-5, the J call TRBJ2-1; tentatively, D is TRBD2 (7 bases). Between the trimmed V and J ends, which lost 10 bases and 9 bases, there was a span of 16 bases. Germline V CDR1 and CDR2: MNHEY, SVGAGI. This CDR3 contains 12 residues. CDR3 sequence (DNA): TGTGCCATCACCGGGGGGCAGGGTGAGCAGTTCTTC. Translated, it gives CAITGGQGEQFF.

The chain uses TRBV4-3 and TRBJ2-1, with 12 nucleotides matching TRBD2. The germline V gene encodes CDR1 LGHNA and CDR2 YSLEER. V was clipped by 1 base and J by 6 bases; unmatched bases: 7. The CDR3 runs to 17 residues. The CDR3, as DNA: TGCGCCAGCAGCCAAGTACGACTAGCGGGGGCTAGCAATGAGCAGTTCTTC. Protein: CASSQVRLAGASNEQFF.